These 21 T cell receptor beta chains originate from one sample sequenced in a study of blood T cell repertoires in COVID-19. Sequenced by immunoSEQ multiplex PCR; TCRdb stores in-frame clones only, minus some. This sample yields 50,000 to 70,000 clones, of which around 90% are seen a single time; 8.3% belongs to the top ten. The sequenced sample was peripheral blood. The receptors come from a human donor with active COVID-19. The donor label of this sample is uncertain.

The V gene is TRBV7-2, the J gene TRBJ1-2; 10 bases are shared with TRBD1. CDR3 length equals 15 residues. Trimming removed 7 bases from V and 4 bases from J; junction bases left unmatched: 9. Germline V gene lookup returns CDR1 SGHTA and CDR2 FQGNSA. In DNA form, the CDR3 reads TGTGCCAGCACCGTAGGGACAGGGGTTAGCTATGGCTACACCTTC. Translated, it gives CASTVGTGVSYGYTF.

This clone was picked up one time. This sequence joins TRBV6-5 and TRBJ2-1, with 8 bases identical to TRBD2. Germline lookup yields CDR1 MNHEY and CDR2 SVGAGI. With 2 bases clipped from V and 6 bases from J, the junction kept 3 bases outside the gene matches. The CDR3 has 14 amino acids. CDR3: CASSYRREVNEQFF. DNA for the CDR3: TGTGCCAGCAGTTACCGGCGGGAGGTCAATGAGCAGTTCTTC.

The chain uses TRBV15 and TRBJ2-3; D unresolved. V was cut by 4 bases and J by 1 base, with 9 bases left in between. This CDR3 region has 14 residues. Germline CDR1 LNHNV, CDR2 YYDKDF (reference sequence). CDR3 sequence (DNA): TGTGCCACCAGCAACCGACGGGGCACAGATACGCAGTATTTT. Protein sequence: CATSNRRGTDTQYF.

CDR3 DNA sequence: TGCAGCGTTGAAGGGTTGGAGGGCTACACCTTC. Translated, it gives CSVEGLEGYTF. The chain recombines TRBV29-1 with TRBJ1-2, with no clear D. Germline V gives CDR1 SQVTM, CDR2 ANQGSEA. Trimming took 1 base from V and 8 from J, leaving 8 bases between them. This CDR3 contains 11 residues.

This clone was seen a few times. The chain carries TRBV7-9 and TRBJ1-5; 10 bases map to TRBD1. This CDR3 contains 18 residues. The J segment lost 3 bases and the V segment lost 4 bases, leaving 12 bases of the junction unmatched. CDR1 SEHNR and CDR2 FQNEAQ come from the germline V gene (reference sequence). The CDR3 sequence is CASSSGTGANPTNQPQHF. DNA of the CDR3: TGTGCCAGCAGCTCCGGGACAGGGGCCAATCCTACCAATCAGCCCCAGCATTTT.

The rearrangement links TRBV9 to TRBJ2-2, with 8 positions matching TRBD2. The CDR3 length is 15 residues. The V gene end was trimmed by 4 bases and the J gene end by 1 base; junction bases not matched to a gene: 3. Germline-derived CDR1 and CDR2 are SGDLS and YYNGEE. The CDR3, as DNA: TGTGCCAGCAGCTCCAGCGGGAGGAACACCGGGGAGCTGTTTTTT. This sequence encodes CASSSSGRNTGELFF.

The J gene is TRBJ2-7, the V gene TRBV11-3; D not certain. CDR1 and CDR2 from the germline V gene are SGHNT and YENEEA. Trimming removed 3 bases at V and 3 bases at J, with 9 bases between. The CDR3 consists of 13 residues. The DNA of the CDR3 is TGTGCCAGCAGCTTTGGCGGTGGCTACGAGCAGTACTTC. It encodes CASSFGGGYEQYF.

The V and J genes are TRBV11-2 and TRBJ2-7; 10 nucleotides agree with TRBD1. The V and J ends lost 5 bases and 5 bases, in that order; junction bases with no gene match: 9. Germline CDR1 reads SGHAT; CDR2 reads FQNNGV. The CDR3 is 15 amino acids. The CDR3 sequence: CASSLPWDRGHEQYF. CDR3 bases: TGTGCCAGCAGCCTCCCCTGGGACAGGGGCCACGAGCAGTACTTC.

The V call is TRBV28, the J call TRBJ2-5; D is unresolved. The CDR3 consists of 13 residues. The V gene's germline CDR1 is MDHEN and CDR2 SYDVKM. Trimming stripped 3 bases from V and 4 bases from J, with 9 bases between. The CDR3 DNA sequence: TGTGCCAGCAGTTTCGGTAGCATAGAGACCCAGTACTTC. This gives the protein CASSFGSIETQYF.

About this clone itself: The junction departs from germline at one end; a sequencing error may be responsible. This sequence joins TRBV7-7 and TRBJ2-6, with D perhaps matching TRBD1 (5 bases). The CDR3 consists of 18 residues. Germline loops: CDR1 SSHAT, CDR2 FNYEAQ (reference sequence). CDR3 sequence: CASSPRGSLSSGANVLTF. The CDR3 DNA follows: TGTGCTAGCAGCCCTAGGGGTTCACTGAGCTCTGGGGCCAACGTCCTGACTTTC. The full variable domain, with the rest looked up from reference TRBV7-7 and TRBJ2-6, is GAGVSQSPRYKVTKRGQDVTLRCDPISSHATLYWYQQALGQGPEFLTYFNYEAQPDKSGLPSDRFSAERPEGSISTLTIQRTEQRDSAMYRCASSPRGSLSSGANVLTFGAGSRLTVL.

This rearrangement joins TRBV4-2 to TRBJ2-2; tentatively, D is TRBD1 (6 bases). Germline V lookup: CDR1 LGHNA, CDR2 YNFKEQ. Trimming stripped 5 bases from V and 0 bases from J, with 16 bases between. The CDR3 runs 17 residues. The CDR3 loop is CASSEGVGAANTGELFF. The CDR3 bases are TGTGCCAGCAGCGAAGGGGTGGGGGCTGCGAACACCGGGGAGCTGTTTTTT.

This rearrangement joins TRBV6-2 or TRBV6-3 to TRBJ2-7, with TRBD2 identical over 13 bases. With V trimmed by 2 bases and J by 2 bases, 6 bases remained unmatched. The CDR3 is made up of 17 amino acids. The V gene's germline CDR1 is MNHEY and CDR2 SVGEGT. Here the CDR3 DNA reads TGTGCCAGCAGTTACGAATCGGGACTAGCGGGACCCTACGAGCAGTACTTC. It encodes CASSYESGLAGPYEQYF.

This chain uses TRBV11-2 with TRBJ1-1; 8 bases match TRBD1. The CDR3 totals 15 residues. Germline-derived CDR1 and CDR2 are SGHAT and FQNNGV. V lost 3 bases to trimming and J lost 1 base; unmatched junction nucleotides: 4. CDR3 nucleotide sequence: TGTGCCAGCAGCTTTCTGGGACAGGCGAACACTGAAGCTTTCTTT. Protein: CASSFLGQANTEAFF.

This chain connects TRBV28 to TRBJ1-3; 8 bases are shared with TRBD1. V shed 3 bases, J shed 3 bases, and the junction held 7 bases outside the gene matches. Germline loops: CDR1 MDHEN, CDR2 SYDVKM. This CDR3 is 16 amino acids long. CDR3 sequence (DNA): TGTGCCAGCAGTTTGGTTCAGGGGGCAGGTGGAAACACCATATATTTT. It encodes CASSLVQGAGGNTIYF. Combining the CDR3 with reference TRBV28 and TRBJ1-3 gives the whole variable domain DVKVTQSSRYLVKRTGEKVFLECVQDMDHENMFWYRQDPGLGLRLIYFSYDVKMKEKGDIPEGYSVSREKKERFSLILESASTNQTSMYLCASSLVQGAGGNTIYFGEGSWLTVV.

CDR3 sequence (DNA): TGTGCCAGCAGCCCCGGTGGGCTAGCGGGTCCCGAGCAGTACTTC. Amino acids: CASSPGGLAGPEQYF. The chain combines TRBV9 with TRBJ2-7, with 8 bases lining up with TRBD2. The CDR3 extends over 15 amino acids. Germline V CDR1 and CDR2: SGDLS, YYNGEE. V was clipped by 4 bases and J by 6 bases; unmatched bases: 12.

The chain is built from TRBV5-4 and TRBJ2-7; 10 bases line up with TRBD1. CDR1 and CDR2 (germline): SGHNT, YYREEE (reference sequence). The CDR3 totals 14 residues. V was pared by 4 bases and J by 5 bases, with 6 bases of the junction left unmatched. The DNA for the CDR3 is TGTGCCAGCAGCCACCCGGGACAGGGGCACGAGCAGTACTTC. It translates to CASSHPGQGHEQYF.

This chain uses TRBV7-3 with TRBJ2-1, with 9 bases matching TRBD2. This CDR3 has 11 residues. V shed 5 bases and J 13 bases; nucleotides not matched to a gene: 3. The germline CDR1 and CDR2 sequences are SGHTA and FQGTGA. The CDR3 spells CASSLSGSQFF. CDR3 DNA: TGTGCCAGCAGCCTTAGCGGGAGCCAGTTCTTC. The full variable domain, in which reference TRBV7-3 and TRBJ2-1 provide the parts outside the CDR3, is GAGVSQTPSNKVTEKGKYVELRCDPISGHTALYWYRQSLGQGPEFLIYFQGTGAADDSGLPNDRFFAVRPEGSVSTLKIQRTERGDSAVYLCASSLSGSQFFGPGTRLTVL.

The rearrangement links TRBV13 to TRBJ2-7, with D perhaps matching TRBD2 (5 bases). Germline values: CDR1 PRHDT, CDR2 FYEKMQ (reference sequence). Trimming shortened V by 0 bases and J by 1 base, and 10 bases separated the two germline ends. This CDR3 has 15 amino acids. CDR3 protein: CASSLGGELSYEQYF. Here the CDR3 DNA reads TGTGCCAGCAGCTTAGGTGGGGAGTTGTCCTACGAGCAGTACTTC.

This clone was detected only once. The chain has TRBV28 and TRBJ2-4, with D perhaps matching TRBD2 (5 bases). This CDR3 region has 19 residues. Deletions cut 2 bases from V and 1 base from J, with 21 bases between. Per the germline V gene, CDR1 is MDHEN and CDR2 is SYDVKM. Here the CDR3 reads CASSLLFVERAGAKNIQYF. In nucleotides, the CDR3 is TGTGCCAGCAGTTTACTCTTTGTAGAAAGGGCGGGTGCCAAAAACATTCAGTACTTC.

This rearrangement joins TRBV7-9 to TRBJ2-2; tentative D call: TRBD2 (5 bases). Per the germline V gene, CDR1 is SEHNR and CDR2 is FQNEAQ (reference sequence). V lost 2 bases and J 1 base, leaving 8 bases between the germline ends. The CDR3 runs 15 residues. The CDR3 sequence: CASSLKRMNTGELFF. The CDR3, as DNA: TGTGCCAGCAGCTTAAAGCGGATGAACACCGGGGAGCTGTTTTTT.

V is TRBV27 and J is TRBJ1-3; D gene unclear. Looked up from germline, CDR1 is MNHEY and CDR2 is SMNVEV (reference sequence). The CDR3 runs 15 residues. Trimming took off 2 bases at V and 0 bases at J, with 8 bases between the two ends. CDR3: CASSLGQNSGNTIYF. As DNA, the CDR3 is TGTGCCAGCAGTTTAGGGCAGAACTCTGGAAACACCATATATTTT.